The clone carrying this T cell receptor beta chain showed up just a few times. Its antigen is not identified. Germline V gene sequence: CDR1 SEHNR, CDR2 FQNEAQ (reference sequence). Deletions cut 5 bases from V and 6 bases from J, with 11 bases between. The CDR3 extends over 12 amino acids. Those patients with uncontrolled infection, other autoimmune disease, pregnancy or lactation were excluded. Researchers took RNA transcripts and amplified the TCR beta CDR3 regions from them. The TCR CDR3 was amplified in a first-round RT-PCR using the HTBI primer set. One entry per CDR3 protein, called by TCRdb with MiXCR from the multiplex PCR reads. In the table there are about half a million distinct CDR3 sequences, 20% of which are singletons. The record originates from a study of T cells in Graves' hyperthyroidism and ophthalmopathy. Study-wide background: Any treatment followed the collection of peripheral blood at initial diagnosis. Findings and limits, study-wide: Ophthalmopathy stood apart from stable hyperthyroidism in a 13 V-J model.

Input material: blood. The chain employs TRBV7-9 and TRBJ2-7; D unresolved. The sequence derives from a middle-aged man with Graves' ophthalmopathy. The CDR3 is CASSHQITEQYF. The CDR3, as DNA: TGTGCCAGCAGCCACCAAATAACCGAGCAGTACTTC.